Sequencing of this TCR beta chain was carried out in a study of identical twins. Study results and limitations: Beta out-of-frame sequences displayed a weaker excess of sharing between twins.

Via MiXCR, TCRdb re-called the 5' RACE reads, giving one row per CDR3 protein. Of about 520,000 distinct CDR3 sequences in the sample, approximately 22% were seen once. With regard to this clonotype: What it recognizes is unknown. Germline and junction disagree at one end, which may indicate a read error.

These data were also reused for a study on T cells expressing NK-cell markers. Turning to that study: The authors sequenced eight donors, of whom seven were HCMV-seropositive and one was seronegative.

The sample taken for sequencing was CD4+ T cells sorted from blood. The TCR originated in a woman aged 18-30 years in good health.

CDR3 sequence: CSATSGGADTQNF. In nucleotides, the CDR3 is TGCAGTGCTACGAGCGGGGGGGCTGATACGCAGAATTTT. This chain uses TRBV20-1 with TRBJ2-3; TRBD2 aligns across 10 bases. CDR1 is DFQATT and CDR2 is SNEGSKA in the germline V gene (reference sequence). The CDR3 is 13 amino acids.